This T cell receptor beta chain was sequenced during a study of metastatic and nonmetastatic thyroid tumors. TCRdb used MiXCR to call clones anew from the PCR reads. The sample consists of roughly 28,000 clones, 20% to 30% of them appearing once. All patients reached thyroid surgery having received no treatment beforehand. The CDR3 is 14 residues long. Trimming took off 3 bases at V and 4 bases at J, with 16 bases between the two ends. The germline CDR1 and CDR2 sequences are DFQATT and SNEGSKA (reference sequence). This TCR was sampled from a female donor with papillary thyroid cancer or a benign thyroid nodule (not recorded which). Some clones in this sample may be carry-over from other donors' samples. Input material: blood. The V call is TRBV20-1, the J call TRBJ2-7; D is perhaps TRBD2 (6 bases). CDR3 in DNA: TGCAGTGCTAGCCGTCGGGAGTTCTTATACGAGCAGTACTTC. Encoded protein: CSASRREFLYEQYF.